Following are 24 T cell receptor beta chains from one sample sequenced in a study of blood T cell repertoires in COVID-19. Repertoires were generated with immunoSEQ multiplex PCR, while TCRdb's copy carries only in-frame clones and drops some. This sample has 30,000 to 40,000 clones; about 90% occur once, and the top ten carry approximately 15%. Sequencing was done on a sample of peripheral blood. All receptors derive from a human donor with active COVID-19. The donor label of this sample is uncertain.

This clone was detected only once. The chain combines TRBV5-5 with TRBJ2-2, with D possibly matching TRBD2 (5 bases). Germline CDR1 reads SGHKS; CDR2 reads YYEKEE (reference sequence). V lost 4 bases to trimming and J lost 8 bases, with 21 bases between them. The CDR3 covers 16 residues. This CDR3 is CASSMLASIPTGELFF. In DNA, the CDR3 is TGTGCCAGCAGCATGTTGGCTAGCATTCCAACAGGGGAGCTGTTTTTT.

The J gene is TRBJ1-2, the V gene TRBV5-1; 7 bases map to TRBD1. V shed 1 base and J 8 bases; nucleotides not matched to a gene: 5. From germline, CDR1 is SGHRS and CDR2 YFSETQ. This CDR3 has 13 amino acids. The CDR3 sequence is CASSLTGVGGYTF. CDR3 nucleotide sequence: TGCGCCAGCAGCTTGACAGGGGTAGGAGGCTACACCTTC.

This chain joins TRBV3-1 (or the pseudogene TRBV3-2) and TRBJ2-3; 10 bases are a match to TRBD2. Germline V gene data show CDR1 as LGHDT and CDR2 as YNNKEL (reference sequence). The trim removed 2 bases at V and 1 base at J, leaving 24 bases unmatched. The CDR3 contains 23 residues. CDR3 in amino acids: CASSQLTSGVFCPLVDRTDTQYF. The CDR3 region has the DNA TGTGCCAGCAGCCAACTCACTAGCGGGGTATTCTGCCCACTCGTTGACCGCACAGATACGCAGTATTTT.

This chain joins TRBV6-2 or TRBV6-3 and TRBJ2-2; no clear D. The CDR3 sequence is 14 residues long. Trimming took 0 bases from V and 7 from J, leaving 9 bases between them. Germline V lookup: CDR1 MNHEY, CDR2 SVGEGT. The chain's CDR3 is CASSYSQESGELFF. The CDR3 bases are TGTGCCAGCAGTTACTCTCAGGAAAGCGGGGAGCTGTTTTTT.

The gene calls are TRBV7-2 and TRBJ1-5, with TRBD1 identical over 10 bases. V gave up 6 bases and J gave up 6 bases; unmatched junction bases: 2. The CDR3 runs to 13 residues. Per the germline V gene, CDR1 is SGHTA and CDR2 is FQGNSA. The CDR3 sequence: CASSGTGVQPQHF. The DNA of the CDR3 is TGTGCCAGCAGTGGGACAGGGGTTCAGCCCCAGCATTTT.

This sequence joins TRBV7-9 and TRBJ2-5; TRBD1 is a possible D gene (6 bases). Looked up from germline, CDR1 is SEHNR and CDR2 is FQNEAQ (reference sequence). The V end was cut by 5 bases, the J end by 2 bases, with 12 bases between. CDR3 length equals 14 residues. CDR3 sequence reads: CASSMQGIQETQYF. CDR3 bases: TGTGCCAGCAGCATGCAGGGGATTCAAGAGACCCAGTACTTC.

The chain employs TRBV5-5 and TRBJ2-3; D may be TRBD2 (6 bases). Between the trimmed V and J ends, which lost 4 bases and 0 bases, there was a span of 9 bases. Per germline, CDR1 SGHKS and CDR2 YYEKEE (reference sequence). This CDR3 has 14 residues. The CDR3 sequence is CASSLGGSTDTQYF. The CDR3 nucleotides are TGTGCCAGCAGCCTCGGGGGAAGCACAGATACGCAGTATTTT.

This clone was observed a single time. This chain connects TRBV14 to TRBJ2-1, with TRBD2 identical over 13 bases. Germline values: CDR1 SGHDN, CDR2 FVKESK. Unmatched junction bases numbered 5, after V lost 4 bases and J lost 5 bases. The CDR3 covers 16 residues. The CDR3 DNA sequence: TGTGCCAGCAGCCTTGGGACTAGCGGGGTCCACAATGAGCAGTTCTTC. It translates to CASSLGTSGVHNEQFF.

The chain employs TRBV7-8 and TRBJ2-2; 8 bases match TRBD1. The CDR3 loop spans 15 amino acids. CDR1 SGHVS and CDR2 FQNEAQ come from the germline V gene. V trimming: 5 bases; J trimming: 4 bases; junction bases outside the gene matches: 6. CDR3 sequence reads: CASSATGTGTGELFF. The CDR3 bases are TGTGCCAGCAGCGCCACCGGGACAGGCACCGGGGAGCTGTTTTTT.

The chain couples TRBV5-1 to TRBJ2-3; 8 bases agree with TRBD2. J lost 2 bases, V lost 1 base, and 15 bases had no gene match. This CDR3 comprises 19 residues. The germline CDR1 and CDR2 sequences are SGHRS and YFSETQ. The CDR3 loop is CASSLRGVERGPSTDTQYF. DNA of the CDR3: TGCGCCAGCAGCTTGCGGGGTGTGGAGCGGGGGCCCTCCACAGATACGCAGTATTTT.

This chain connects TRBV9 to TRBJ2-7; the D gene is possibly TRBD2 (7 bases). V was trimmed by 0 bases and J by 2 bases, leaving 12 bases between them. Germline CDR1 is SGDLS and CDR2 is YYNGEE. CDR3 length: 15 amino acids. The CDR3 DNA reads TGTGCCAGCAGCGTAGGAGGGGGGACTACCTACGAGCAGTACTTC. This encodes CASSVGGGTTYEQYF.

This chain joins TRBV5-1 and TRBJ2-2; 8 bases are shared with TRBD1. The length of the CDR3 is 16 residues. J was trimmed by 6 bases and V by 3 bases; bases with no gene match: 10. Germline V gives CDR1 SGHRS, CDR2 YFSETQ. CDR3 nucleotides: TGCGCCAGCAGCTACGGGACAGGCATTGTCGCCGGGGAGCTGTTTTTT. Protein sequence: CASSYGTGIVAGELFF.

The rearrangement uses TRBV4-2 and TRBJ2-1; 8 bases map to TRBD2. The CDR3 extends over 15 amino acids. CDR1 is LGHNA and CDR2 is YNFKEQ in the germline V gene. Trimming cost V 3 bases and J 5 bases; bases outside gene matches: 6. CDR3 region: CASSQSLAEDNEQFF. The DNA of the CDR3 is TGTGCCAGCAGCCAGTCACTAGCGGAGGACAATGAGCAGTTCTTC.

V and J are TRBV14 and TRBJ2-7; 8 bases are shared with TRBD1. The germline CDR1 and CDR2 sequences are SGHDN and FVKESK. This CDR3 has 17 amino acids. V shed 1 base, J shed 2 bases, and the junction held 10 bases outside the gene matches. The CDR3 is CASSQGSPLDRAYEQYF. For the CDR3, the DNA is TGTGCCAGCAGCCAAGGGAGCCCCCTGGACAGGGCCTACGAGCAGTACTTC.

The chain joins TRBV7-2 to TRBJ2-5; D is ambiguous. The V end lost 5 bases, the J end lost 5 bases, and 6 bases lay between the germline ends. Germline CDR1 is SGHTA and CDR2 is FQGNSA. This CDR3 region has 11 residues. CDR3 in DNA: TGTGCCAGCAGCCCCCATGAGACCCAGTACTTC. The encoded protein is CASSPHETQYF. The full variable domain, in which reference TRBV7-2 and TRBJ2-5 provide the parts outside the CDR3, is GAGVSQSPSNKVTEKGKDVELRCDPISGHTALYWYRQSLGQGLEFLIYFQGNSAPDKSGLPSDRFSAERTGGSVSTLTIQRTQQEDSAVYLCASSPHETQYFGPGTRLLVL.

The rearrangement links TRBV4-2 to TRBJ2-2; 10 nucleotides align to TRBD2. This CDR3 region has 18 residues. J lost 5 bases, V lost 1 base, and 10 bases had no gene match. Germline-derived CDR1 and CDR2 are LGHNA and YNFKEQ. The CDR3 coding sequence is TGTGCCAGCAGCCAAGTCCTAGCGGGGGCCCCTACGACCGGGGAGCTGTTTTTT. Translating gives CASSQVLAGAPTTGELFF.

The chain carries TRBV6-5 and TRBJ1-5; no clear D gene. V was trimmed by 0 bases and J by 3 bases, leaving 6 bases between them. The CDR3 totals 14 residues. CDR1 MNHEY and CDR2 SVGAGI come from the germline V gene. CDR3 DNA: TGTGCCAGCAGTTACTCGGAGGTCAATCAGCCCCAGCATTTT. It encodes CASSYSEVNQPQHF.

The chain recombines TRBV7-2 with TRBJ2-2; possibly TRBD1 for D (6 bases). Germline-derived CDR1 and CDR2 are SGHTA and FQGNSA. There are 16 residues in the CDR3. The ends were cut back, 3 bases at V and 4 bases at J, with 15 bases in the middle. The CDR3 DNA is TGTGCCAGCAGCTTTTTTGCAGGGGCCATCACCGGGGAGCTGTTTTTT. This sequence encodes CASSFFAGAITGELFF.

This chain connects TRBV6-2 or TRBV6-3 to TRBJ2-3, with 8 bases aligning to TRBD2. The germline CDR1 and CDR2 sequences are MNHEY and SVGEGT. Trimming removed 1 base from V and 2 bases from J; junction bases left unmatched: 8. The CDR3 loop spans 17 amino acids. CDR3 amino acids: CASSYFLIAGSTDTQYF. The CDR3 nucleotides are TGTGCCAGCAGTTACTTTCTTATAGCGGGGTCCACAGATACGCAGTATTTT.

The CDR3 is CASTRTSGETQYF. In DNA, the CDR3 is TGTGCCAGCACCCGGACTAGCGGGGAGACCCAGTACTTC. The rearrangement links TRBV9 to TRBJ2-5; 11 bases agree with TRBD2. V was clipped by 6 bases and J by 5 bases; unmatched bases: 3. The CDR3 spans 13 residues. The germline CDR1 and CDR2 sequences are SGDLS and YYNGEE.

This clone was seen once. This chain joins TRBV5-1 and TRBJ2-5; 9 nucleotides line up with TRBD2. The length of the CDR3 is 17 residues. Germline V lookup: CDR1 SGHRS, CDR2 YFSETQ. V dropped 4 bases and J dropped 3; count of bases not matched to a gene: 13. The CDR3 reads CASSLLILAGGEETQYF. Written as DNA, the CDR3 is TGCGCCAGCAGCCTTCTGATACTAGCGGGTGGGGAAGAGACCCAGTACTTC.

The chain has TRBV2 and TRBJ1-6; no clear D. V lost 1 base and J lost 7, with 11 bases in between. The germline CDR1 and CDR2 sequences are SNHLY and FYNNEI. CDR3 length: 15 residues. This chain's CDR3 is CASSEGRTGNSPLHF. CDR3 coding DNA: TGTGCCAGCAGTGAAGGGCGGACGGGAAATTCACCCCTCCACTTT.

This chain uses TRBV4-1 with TRBJ2-7; TRBD2 matches 11 bases. The CDR3 length is 14 residues. V shed 4 bases and J 4 bases; nucleotides not matched to a gene: 3. The germline CDR1 and CDR2 sequences are MGHRA and YSYEKL. The CDR3 sequence is CASSPGTSGYEQYF. For the CDR3, the DNA is TGCGCCAGCAGCCCCGGGACTAGCGGTTACGAGCAGTACTTC.

The rearrangement uses TRBV5-4 and TRBJ2-5, with 10 nucleotides matching TRBD1. This CDR3 contains 15 residues. V dropped 4 bases and J dropped 1; count of bases not matched to a gene: 4. Per the germline V gene, CDR1 is SGHNT and CDR2 is YYREEE (reference sequence). The DNA for the CDR3 is TGTGCCAGCAGCCCGGGACAGGGGCCCCAAGAGACCCAGTACTTC. This encodes CASSPGQGPQETQYF. Drawing the rest from reference TRBV5-4 and TRBJ2-5, the complete variable domain is ETGVTQSPTHLIKTRGQQVTLRCSSQSGHNTVSWYQQALGQGPQFIFQYYREEENGRGNFPPRFSGLQFPNYSSELNVNALELDDSALYLCASSPGQGPQETQYFGPGTRLLVL.